This TCR beta chain was captured by sequencing in a study of T-cell memory formation after mild COVID-19. Turning to the study itself: In these data, TCR clusters were largely donor specific.

CDR1 and CDR2 from the germline V gene are MNHNY and SVGAGI (reference sequence). The CDR3 sequence is 16 residues long. J was trimmed by 0 bases and V by 5 bases; bases with no gene match: 7. TCRdb analysed the 5' RACE reads with MiXCR anew, one entry per CDR3 protein. Of more than 200,000 distinct CDR3 sequences detected, about 15% appear once; the ten largest clones hold 3.5% to 4%. The rearrangement uses TRBV6-6 and TRBJ2-1; 7 bases are a match to TRBD2. The TCR was taken from a man between 18 and 35 years old who had mild COVID-19 (a few samples of this study predate the infection). Cell type and time point are not known. The sequenced sample was PBMCs or a T cell subset sorted from them (not recorded which). The CDR3 loop reads CASSVKGGSSYNEQFF. In DNA form, the CDR3 reads TGTGCCAGCAGTGTAAAGGGCGGGAGCTCCTACAATGAGCAGTTCTTC.